This TCR beta chain derives from a study of OX40 agonist ivuxolimab in advanced cancers. Study-level background: Enrolled patients in dose escalation had cancers that were hepatocellular carcinoma, melanoma, renal cell or head and neck cancer.

Generated by immunoSEQ multiplex PCR, the TCRdb table keeps only in-frame clones and is missing some. Of around 61,000 clones detected, roughly 85% appear once; the ten largest clones hold around 5%. Blood was sampled at baseline, cycle 4 day 1, and cycle 7 day 1. The sequence was collected from an adult with an advanced solid tumor such as melanoma, head and neck, liver or kidney cancer. The sequenced sample was CD4+ or CD8+ T cells sorted from blood, obtained in a trial of the OX40 agonist ivuxolimab.

Written as DNA, the CDR3 is TGTGCCTGGAGAATGTGGACTAATGAAAAACTGTTTTTT. Translated, it gives CAWRMWTNEKLFF. The chain employs TRBV30 and TRBJ1-4; D call uncertain. The CDR3 loop spans 13 amino acids. The germline V gene encodes CDR1 GTSNPN and CDR2 SVGIG (reference sequence). Trimming shortened V by 3 bases and J by 2 bases, and 7 bases separated the two germline ends.